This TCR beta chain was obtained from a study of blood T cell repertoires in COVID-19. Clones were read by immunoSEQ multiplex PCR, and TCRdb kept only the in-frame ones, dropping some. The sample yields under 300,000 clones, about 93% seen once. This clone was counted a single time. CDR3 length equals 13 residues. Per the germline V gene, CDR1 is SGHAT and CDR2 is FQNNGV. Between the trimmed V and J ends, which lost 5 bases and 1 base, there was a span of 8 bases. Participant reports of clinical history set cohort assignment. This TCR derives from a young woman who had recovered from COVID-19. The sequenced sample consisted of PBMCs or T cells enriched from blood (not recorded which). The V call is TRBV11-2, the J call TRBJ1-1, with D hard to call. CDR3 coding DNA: TGTGCCAGCAGCGCACCGGGGAACACTGAAGCTTTCTTT. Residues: CASSAPGNTEAFF.